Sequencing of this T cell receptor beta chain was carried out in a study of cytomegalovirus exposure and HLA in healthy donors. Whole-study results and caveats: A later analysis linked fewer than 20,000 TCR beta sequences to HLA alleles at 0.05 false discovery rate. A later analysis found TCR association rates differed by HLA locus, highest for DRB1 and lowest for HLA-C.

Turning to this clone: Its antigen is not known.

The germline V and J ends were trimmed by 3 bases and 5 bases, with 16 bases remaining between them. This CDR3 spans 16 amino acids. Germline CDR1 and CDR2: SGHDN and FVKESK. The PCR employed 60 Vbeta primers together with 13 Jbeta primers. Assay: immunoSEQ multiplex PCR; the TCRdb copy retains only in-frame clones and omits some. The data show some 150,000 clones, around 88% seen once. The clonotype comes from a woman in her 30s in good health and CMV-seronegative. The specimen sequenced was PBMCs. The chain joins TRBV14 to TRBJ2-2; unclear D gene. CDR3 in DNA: TGTGCCAGCAGCCAGCGACAACCCACTTTAACCGGGGAGCTGTTTTTT. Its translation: CASSQRQPTLTGELFF. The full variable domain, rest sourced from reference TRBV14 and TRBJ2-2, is EAGVTQFPSHSVIEKGQTVTLRCDPISGHDNLYWYRRVMGKEIKFLLHFVKESKQDESGMPNNRFLAERTGGTYSTLKVQPAELEDSGVYFCASSQRQPTLTGELFFGEGSRLTVL.